This T cell receptor beta chain was identified during a study of OX40 agonist ivuxolimab in advanced cancers. Germline lookup yields CDR1 MNHNS and CDR2 SASEGT. This CDR3 contains 14 residues. Assay used: immunoSEQ multiplex PCR; TCRdb lists only in-frame clones, some missing. This table holds approximately 25,000 clones, approximately 91% found once. About this clone itself: The junction departs from germline at one end; a sequencing error may be responsible.

The source material was CD4+ or CD8+ T cells sorted from blood, sampled in a trial of the OX40 agonist ivuxolimab. The sequence was collected from an adult with an advanced solid tumor such as melanoma, head and neck, liver or kidney cancer. This chain joins TRBV6-1 and TRBJ1-6, with TRBD1 as a possible D gene (5 bases). CDR3 loop: CASRDGVNNSPLHF. CDR3 nucleotide sequence: TGCGCCAGCAGGGACGGTGTGAATAATTCACCCCTCCACTTT.